This T cell receptor (beta chain) was sequenced during a study of blood T cell repertoires in COVID-19. About the study: Acute and convalescent COVID-19 samples came from the United States, Italy and Spain. Sources were T cells, B-cell-depleted T cells, or PBMCs; the material itself was cDNA or gDNA.

Assay: immunoSEQ multiplex PCR; the TCRdb copy retains only in-frame clones and omits some. Of roughly 150,000 clones listed, about 85% are singletons. Donors in Cohort 3 who had recovered were those with two negative PCRs, healthcare professional clearance, or resolution of their symptoms. The TCR sequence derives from a woman in her 40s who had recovered from COVID-19. The specimen was PBMCs or T cells enriched from blood (not recorded which).

Written as DNA, the CDR3 is TGTGCCAGCCGTCCCTGGGCACGCAATCCGGAAGCTAACTATGGCTACACCTTC. It codes for CASRPWARNPEANYGYTF. The chain links TRBV2 to TRBJ1-2; D not certain. Trimming cost V 8 bases and J 0 bases, with 25 bases left between them. CDR3 length: 18 amino acids. Germline V gene lookup returns CDR1 SNHLY and CDR2 FYNNEI.